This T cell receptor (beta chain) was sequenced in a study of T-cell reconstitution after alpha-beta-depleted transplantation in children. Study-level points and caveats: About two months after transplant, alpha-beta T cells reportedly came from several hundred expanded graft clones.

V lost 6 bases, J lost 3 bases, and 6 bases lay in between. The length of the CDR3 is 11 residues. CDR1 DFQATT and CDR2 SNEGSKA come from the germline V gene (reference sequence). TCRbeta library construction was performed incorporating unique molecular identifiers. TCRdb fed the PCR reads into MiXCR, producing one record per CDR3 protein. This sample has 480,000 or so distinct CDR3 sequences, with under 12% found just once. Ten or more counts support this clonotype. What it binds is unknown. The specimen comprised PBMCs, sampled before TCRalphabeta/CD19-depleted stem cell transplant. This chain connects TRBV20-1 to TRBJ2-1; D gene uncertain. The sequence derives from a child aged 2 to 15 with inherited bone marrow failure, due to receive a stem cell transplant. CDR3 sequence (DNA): TGCAGTGCCCCCAACTACAATGAGCAGTTCTTC. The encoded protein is CSAPNYNEQFF.